Below, 24 T cell receptor beta chains from the same sample are listed, as sequenced in a study of T cells after yellow fever vaccination. In TCRdb, the 5' RACE reads were re-called with MiXCR into one record per CDR3 protein. In the table there are around 160,000 distinct CDR3 sequences, 6% to 7.5% of which are singletons. Sequences were derived from CD4+ T cells sorted from PBMCs, sampled less than 6 days after the first yellow fever vaccination. These receptors were taken from a man between 18 and 29 years old who received the YFV17D yellow fever vaccine.

This clonotype was seen ten or more times. The rearrangement joins TRBV20-1 to TRBJ1-1; D not certain. Trimming stripped 3 bases from V and 5 bases from J, with 4 bases between. The CDR3 consists of 10 residues. Germline-derived CDR1 and CDR2 are DFQATT and SNEGSKA (reference sequence). This CDR3 reads CSARRTEAFF. Here the CDR3 DNA reads TGCAGTGCTAGGCGGACTGAAGCTTTCTTT.

At least ten counts were recorded for this clonotype. The CDR3 sequence is CSAPTTVSYEQYF. For the CDR3, the DNA is TGCAGTGCTCCGACTACCGTCTCCTACGAGCAGTACTTC. The chain recombines TRBV20-1 with TRBJ2-7; possible D gene TRBD2, 5 bases. Trimming stripped 5 bases from V and 0 bases from J, with 11 bases between. The V gene's germline CDR1 is DFQATT and CDR2 SNEGSKA (reference sequence). The CDR3 runs 13 residues.

There are a few counts of this clonotype. The J gene is TRBJ2-1, the V gene TRBV25-1; 10 positions match TRBD1. There are 15 residues in the CDR3. The germline CDR1 and CDR2 sequences are MGHDK and SYGVNS. V shed 4 bases, J shed 4 bases, and the junction held 4 bases outside the gene matches. The CDR3 bases are TGTGCCAGCAGTGGGGGGACAGGGGAGTACAATGAGCAGTTCTTC. This translates into CASSGGTGEYNEQFF.

The chain uses TRBV12-3 or TRBV12-4 and TRBJ1-1; perhaps TRBD1 as D (6 bases). V was pared by 6 bases and J by 2 bases, with 13 bases between. CDR3 length: 14 residues. The chain's CDR3 is CASSRRDINTEAFF. For the CDR3, the DNA is TGTGCCAGCAGCCGTCGGGACATTAACACTGAAGCTTTCTTT.

This clonotype showed up many times. This chain's CDR3 is CASRTRGNEQFF. CDR3 in DNA: TGTGCCAGCAGAACTAGGGGGAATGAGCAGTTCTTC. V is TRBV6-2 or TRBV6-3 and J is TRBJ2-1; a weak D match, TRBD1 (6 bases). The V gene's germline CDR1 is MNHEY and CDR2 SVGEGT. Trimming removed 6 bases from V and 7 bases from J, with 10 bases in between. The CDR3 loop spans 12 amino acids.

This clonotype was recorded at least ten times. V gene TRBV11-2 combines with J gene TRBJ2-5; no definite D call. CDR1 is SGHAT and CDR2 is FQNNGV in the germline V gene. The length of the CDR3 is 17 residues. The germline V and J ends were trimmed by 0 bases and 7 bases, with 21 bases remaining between them. This CDR3 reads CASSLDLNIVEHGTQYF. CDR3 DNA sequence: TGTGCCAGCAGCTTAGACCTAAATATAGTGGAACACGGGACCCAGTACTTC.

The chain recombines TRBV5-6 with TRBJ1-5; D is undetermined. The germline V and J ends were trimmed by 1 base and 2 bases, with 13 bases remaining between them. CDR3 length: 16 residues. Germline CDR1 and CDR2: SGHDT and YYEEEE. The CDR3 nucleotides are TGTGCCAGCAGCTTGCTCGGGGAAAGCGGCAATCAGCCCCAGCATTTT. This translates into CASSLLGESGNQPQHF. Using reference TRBV5-6 and TRBJ1-5 for the parts outside the CDR3, the full variable domain is DAGVTQSPTHLIKTRGQQVTLRCSPKSGHDTVSWYQQALGQGPQFIFQYYEEEERQRGNFPDRFSGHQFPNYSSELNVNALLLGDSALYLCASSLLGESGNQPQHFGDGTRLSIL.

Ten or more counts support this clonotype. The chain carries TRBV29-1 and TRBJ2-5, with D perhaps matching TRBD2 (6 bases). This CDR3 has 13 residues. Germline lookup yields CDR1 SQVTM and CDR2 ANQGSEA. Trimming shortened V by 6 bases and J by 1 base, and 12 bases separated the two germline ends. In DNA, the CDR3 is TGCAGCGTGGCGGGACGCTTCCAAGAGACCCAGTACTTC. As protein: CSVAGRFQETQYF. The full variable domain, rest sourced from reference TRBV29-1 and TRBJ2-5, is SAVISQKPSRDICQRGTSLTIQCQVDSQVTMMFWYRQQPGQSLTLIATANQGSEATYESGFVIDKFPISRPNLTFSTLTVSNMSPEDSSIYLCSVAGRFQETQYFGPGTRLLVL.

This clonotype occurred many times. The V and J genes are TRBV6-2 or TRBV6-3 and TRBJ1-2, with 8 positions matching TRBD1. CDR1 MNHEY and CDR2 SVGEGT come from the germline V gene. V lost 6 bases, J lost 5 bases, and 2 bases stayed unmatched. The CDR3 covers 12 residues. Written as DNA, the CDR3 is TGTGCCAGCAGCCAGGGGGCTTATGGCTACACCTTC. This sequence encodes CASSQGAYGYTF.

This clonotype came up many times. The rearrangement links TRBV25-1 to TRBJ2-5, with a weak D call TRBD1 (6 bases). Germline V CDR1 and CDR2: MGHDK, SYGVNS. This CDR3 is 14 amino acids long. Deletions cut 7 bases from V and 4 bases from J, with 16 bases between. The CDR3 loop reads CASTKQGARETQYF. DNA of the CDR3: TGTGCCAGCACGAAACAGGGCGCAAGAGAGACCCAGTACTTC.

This clonotype turned up a few times. The chain carries TRBV29-1 and TRBJ1-1; D remains unclear. Germline CDR1 SQVTM, CDR2 ANQGSEA. This CDR3 has 13 amino acids. The V end lost 0 bases, the J end lost 8 bases, and 13 bases lay between the germline ends. In nucleotides, the CDR3 is TGCAGCGTTGAAGAGGGGAGGTTAAGCGAAGCTTTCTTT. Residues: CSVEEGRLSEAFF.

This clonotype came up many times. V usage is TRBV5-5 and J usage is TRBJ2-2; D is uncertain. V shed 2 bases and J shed 4 bases, with 12 bases lying between them. The CDR3 has 15 residues. Per germline, CDR1 SGHKS and CDR2 YYEKEE (reference sequence). The CDR3 nucleotides are TGTGCCAGCAGCTTCCCCGGGTCGGGCACCGGGGAGCTGTTTTTT. Protein: CASSFPGSGTGELFF.

In the case of this clonotype: Just one base apart from a much larger clone, this may be a read error. The chain carries TRBV18 and TRBJ2-1; no firm D call. Germline CDR1 reads KGHSH; CDR2 reads LQKENI. The CDR3 spans 12 residues. The CDR3 DNA is TGTGCCAGCTCACCAGGTTACAATGAGCTGTTCTTC. This codes for CASSPGYNELFF.

This rearrangement joins TRBV24-1 to TRBJ2-5; TRBD2 matches at 11 bases. The junction had 4 bases not matched to a gene; V was cut back by 5 bases and J by 3 bases. CDR1 is KGHDR, CDR2 SFDVKD, per germline. The length of the CDR3 is 15 residues. In nucleotides, the CDR3 is TGTGCCACCAGTGCTGGGACTAGCGGAGAAGAGACCCAGTACTTC. Amino acid sequence: CATSAGTSGEETQYF.

This sequence joins TRBV18 and TRBJ1-2; weak D call: TRBD1 (5 bases). Germline V gene sequence: CDR1 KGHSH, CDR2 LQKENI. Trimming took 4 bases from V and 7 from J, leaving 10 bases between them. This CDR3 contains 12 residues. CDR3 nucleotide sequence: TGTGCCAGCTCACAGGAGGGGTCTGGCTACACCTTC. It is translated as CASSQEGSGYTF. Together with reference TRBV18 and TRBJ1-2, the CDR3 gives the full variable domain: NAGVMQNPRHLVRRRGQEARLRCSPMKGHSHVYWYRQLPEEGLKFMVYLQKENIIDESGMPKERFSAEFPKEGPSILRIQQVVRGDSAAYFCASSQEGSGYTFGSGTRLTVV.

This clonotype was counted many times. The chain carries TRBV7-3 and TRBJ2-7; TRBD1 is a possible D gene (6 bases). This CDR3 has 15 amino acids. The V and J ends lost 4 bases and 2 bases respectively, with 15 bases between them. Germline V gene data show CDR1 as SGHTA and CDR2 as FQGTGA. The CDR3 spells CASSYGTGLPYEQYF. CDR3 coding DNA: TGTGCCAGCAGCTACGGAACAGGGCTACCCTACGAGCAGTACTTC.

This clonotype was seen ten or more times. The chain employs TRBV2 and TRBJ1-1, with D tentatively TRBD1 (5 bases). V lost 1 base and J 10 bases, leaving 13 bases between the germline ends. This CDR3 is 13 amino acids long. CDR1 SNHLY and CDR2 FYNNEI come from the germline V gene. The CDR3 loop reads CASSEGPGTGAFF. The CDR3 DNA reads as TGTGCCAGCAGTGAAGGACCGGGGACGGGAGCTTTCTTT.

This clonotype was observed many times. The chain is built from TRBV18 and TRBJ2-7; D is undetermined. Germline CDR1 KGHSH, CDR2 LQKENI. Between the trimmed V and J ends, which lost 6 bases and 3 bases, there was a span of 12 bases. The CDR3 consists of 13 residues. The CDR3 is CASSISDRYEQYF. The CDR3, as DNA: TGTGCCAGCTCCATCTCGGACCGCTACGAGCAGTACTTC.

The V call is TRBV7-3, the J call TRBJ1-1; TRBD1 agrees at 9 bases. Germline V gene sequence: CDR1 SGHTA, CDR2 FQGTGA. V was pared by 5 bases and J by 3 bases, with 16 bases of the junction left unmatched. This CDR3 region has 18 residues. The DNA of the CDR3 is TGTGCCAGCAGCCCCTCCCGGACCGGGACAGGGTTGCACACTGAAGCTTTCTTT. Its translation: CASSPSRTGTGLHTEAFF.

This clonotype was seen only a few times. The CDR3 coding sequence is TGCGCCAGCAGCCAGAGACTAGCGGGAGGGGACGGGCAGTTCTTC. This translates into CASSQRLAGGDGQFF. V and J are TRBV4-1 and TRBJ2-1, with 14 bases that match TRBD2. With 3 bases clipped from V and 12 bases from J, the junction kept 7 bases outside the gene matches. From germline, CDR1 is MGHRA and CDR2 YSYEKL. This CDR3 spans 15 amino acids.

V gene TRBV6-5 combines with J gene TRBJ1-2, with 9 bases fitting TRBD1. This CDR3 comprises 16 residues. V shed 6 bases, J shed 3 bases, and the junction held 11 bases outside the gene matches. Per the germline V gene, CDR1 is MNHEY and CDR2 is SVGAGI. The CDR3 nucleotides are TGTGCCAGCAGCAACGACCTGGGACAGGGCCACTATGGCTACACCTTC. Translating gives CASSNDLGQGHYGYTF.

This clonotype was counted only a few times. The chain couples TRBV18 to TRBJ1-2; no firm D call. Trimming took 5 bases from V and 8 from J, leaving 18 bases between them. CDR1 is KGHSH and CDR2 is LQKENI in the germline V gene. The CDR3 is 14 residues long. The CDR3 reads CASSTGGRLVGYTF. In nucleotides, the CDR3 is TGTGCCAGCTCAACGGGCGGACGGTTGGTCGGCTACACCTTC.

CDR3 sequence reads: CASSIDSLYGYTF. In DNA, the CDR3 is TGTGCCAGCAGTATCGACAGCCTCTATGGCTACACCTTC. The J gene is TRBJ1-2, the V gene TRBV6-2 or TRBV6-3; TRBD1 is a possible D gene (5 bases). Germline CDR1 is MNHEY and CDR2 is SVGEGT. The CDR3 spans 13 residues. Trimming removed 5 bases at V and 4 bases at J, with 11 bases between.

This clonotype was counted ten times or more. CDR3 nucleotide sequence: TGTGCCAGCAGCTTGGTTCACAGCCCTATTGAAGCTTTCTTT. It specifies CASSLVHSPIEAFF. The V call is TRBV5-6, the J call TRBJ1-1; unclear D gene. The germline gives CDR1 SGHDT, CDR2 YYEEEE. The V and J ends lost 0 bases and 7 bases respectively, with 13 bases between them. The CDR3 length is 14 residues.